These 23 T cell receptor beta chains share one sample of origin, sequenced in a study of T-cell reconstitution after alpha-beta-depleted transplantation in children. The library targeted TCRbeta and was prepared with unique molecular identifiers. From the PCR reads, TCRdb called clonotypes with MiXCR, one entry per CDR3 protein. Among several thousand distinct CDR3 sequences listed, around 15% were seen once. The sequencing here drew on PBMCs, taken before TCRalphabeta/CD19-depleted stem cell transplant. Every receptor here comes from a boy aged 10-17 years with acute lymphoblastic leukemia, due to receive a stem cell transplant.

Relative to its sample, this clonotype is medium-sized (0.01 to 0.1%). The chain has TRBV24-1 and TRBJ1-1, with D uncertain. Germline V CDR1 and CDR2: KGHDR, SFDVKD. Trimming stripped 5 bases from V and 1 base from J, with 10 bases between. There are 14 residues in the CDR3. The CDR3 loop is CATSVVGSNTEAFF. In DNA form, the CDR3 reads TGTGCCACCAGTGTGGTAGGCTCGAACACTGAAGCTTTCTTT.

By sample fraction, this clonotype is medium-sized (0.01 to 0.1%). V usage is TRBV10-2 and J usage is TRBJ1-6; D is uncertain. Germline CDR1 and CDR2: WSHSY and SAAADI. The V and J ends lost 2 bases and 10 bases respectively, with 9 bases between them. The CDR3 covers 13 residues. CDR3 sequence: CASSEAGRSPLHF. The CDR3 nucleotides read TGCGCCAGCAGTGAGGCCGGCAGATCACCCCTCCACTTT.

This clonotype is medium-sized. V is TRBV7-2 and J is TRBJ1-1, with D unresolved. Between the trimmed V and J ends, which lost 6 bases and 1 base, there was a span of 9 bases. The length of the CDR3 is 13 residues. CDR1 and CDR2 from the germline V gene are SGHTA and FQGNSA. DNA of the CDR3: TGTGCCAGCAGTTCTAATTGGAACACTGAAGCTTTCTTT. Protein: CASSSNWNTEAFF.

V and J are TRBV14 and TRBJ1-1, with D uncertain. V was pared by 1 base and J by 8 bases, with 17 bases between. CDR1 is SGHDN, CDR2 FVKESK, per germline. This CDR3 comprises 15 residues. This chain's CDR3 is CASSQGRGLTREAFF. The DNA for the CDR3 is TGTGCCAGCAGCCAAGGGCGAGGTCTCACAAGGGAAGCTTTCTTT. The full variable domain, rest sourced from reference TRBV14 and TRBJ1-1, is EAGVTQFPSHSVIEKGQTVTLRCDPISGHDNLYWYRRVMGKEIKFLLHFVKESKQDESGMPNNRFLAERTGGTYSTLKVQPAELEDSGVYFCASSQGRGLTREAFFGQGTRLTVV.

This clonotype is labeled medium-sized (0.01 to 0.1%). The genes are TRBV7-9 and TRBJ2-7; 9 nucleotides match TRBD2. V was clipped by 4 bases and J by 3 bases; unmatched bases: 13. The length of the CDR3 is 17 residues. CDR1 is SEHNR, CDR2 FQNEAQ, per germline (reference sequence). Written as DNA, the CDR3 is TGTGCCAGCAGCTCTATCTCTTCGGGACTAGCTGACTACGAGCAGTACTTC. Protein product: CASSSISSGLADYEQYF.

The genes are TRBV7-2 and TRBJ2-1; possibly TRBD1 for D (6 bases). The CDR3 extends over 13 amino acids. With 7 bases removed from V and 12 bases from J, the gap between germline ends came to 19 bases. Germline CDR1 reads SGHTA; CDR2 reads FQGNSA. In DNA, the CDR3 is TGTACCAGCACCCCAGATACAGGGTTAGGGCAGTTCTTC. Protein product: CTSTPDTGLGQFF.

By share, this clonotype ranks as medium-sized. The chain employs TRBV4-1 and TRBJ1-1; D call uncertain. V lost 0 bases to trimming and J lost 0 bases, with 5 bases between them. The CDR3 totals 14 residues. Germline V CDR1 and CDR2: MGHRA, YSYEKL. This CDR3 is CASSQEAMNTEAFF. Here the CDR3 DNA reads TGCGCCAGCAGCCAAGAGGCAATGAACACTGAAGCTTTCTTT.

Within the sample, this clonotype is medium-sized. The V and J genes are TRBV10-3 and TRBJ1-2, with TRBD1 matching over 7 bases. The V gene end was trimmed by 0 bases and the J gene end by 3 bases; junction bases not matched to a gene: 13. Germline assignment: CDR1 ENHRY and CDR2 SYGVKD. The CDR3 sequence is 18 residues long. This CDR3 is CAISESQDRATQHYGYTF. The CDR3 DNA reads as TGTGCCATCAGTGAGTCCCAAGACAGGGCCACTCAACACTATGGCTACACCTTC.

In this sample, this clonotype turned up many times. The rearrangement uses TRBV18 and TRBJ2-6; TRBD1 matches 9 bases. This CDR3 has 18 amino acids. Germline values: CDR1 KGHSH, CDR2 LQKENI. The trim removed 6 bases at V and 0 bases at J, leaving 9 bases unmatched. The CDR3 coding sequence is TGTGCCAGCTCTCCGGGGACAGGGACCCCCTCTGGGGCCAACGTCCTGACTTTC. It is translated as CASSPGTGTPSGANVLTF.

In its sample, this clonotype is medium-sized. The J gene is TRBJ2-1, the V gene TRBV11-3, with unresolved D. CDR3 length equals 12 residues. Trimming pared 2 bases from V and 9 bases from J, leaving 8 bases between. Germline assignment: CDR1 SGHNT and CDR2 YENEEA. CDR3 amino acids: CASSLIPPEQFF. CDR3 nucleotides: TGTGCCAGCAGCTTAATCCCCCCTGAGCAGTTCTTC.

This clonotype is termed medium-sized (0.01 to 0.1%). The chain couples TRBV25-1 to TRBJ2-1; 10 bases agree with TRBD2. The germline V gene has CDR1 MGHDK and CDR2 SYGVNS. V trimming: 4 bases; J trimming: 5 bases; junction bases outside the gene matches: 8. The CDR3 contains 16 residues. The CDR3 nucleotides read TGTGCCAGCAGTGGGAGGACTAGCGGAAATAACAATGAGCAGTTCTTC. Protein product: CASSGRTSGNNNEQFF. Variable domain in full (rest from reference TRBV25-1 and TRBJ2-1): EADIYQTPRYLVIGTGKKITLECSQTMGHDKMYWYQQDPGMELHLIHYSYGVNSTEKGDLSSESTVSRIRTEHFPLTLESARPSHTSQYLCASSGRTSGNNNEQFFGPGTRLTVL.

This clonotype is judged medium-sized. The rearrangement uses TRBV20-1 and TRBJ2-3; 11 bases are shared with TRBD2. The CDR3 is made up of 15 amino acids. V shed 8 bases, J shed 0 bases, and the junction held 7 bases outside the gene matches. Per the germline V gene, CDR1 is DFQATT and CDR2 is SNEGSKA (reference sequence). The CDR3 bases are TGCAGTCCCCGGACTAGCGGGTCAAGCACAGATACGCAGTATTTT. Translated, it gives CSPRTSGSSTDTQYF.

In this sample, this clonotype turned up many times. V usage is TRBV20-1 and J usage is TRBJ2-1; the match to TRBD2 covers 9 bases. Looked up from germline, CDR1 is DFQATT and CDR2 is SNEGSKA (reference sequence). The CDR3 contains 16 residues. V lost 6 bases, J lost 4 bases, and 13 bases stayed unmatched. The CDR3 reads CSAGLAGGPRYNEQFF. Written as DNA, the CDR3 is TGCAGTGCAGGACTGGCGGGAGGGCCGAGATACAATGAGCAGTTCTTC.

By sample fraction, this clonotype is medium-sized (0.01 to 0.1%). The chain links TRBV28 to TRBJ1-2; D not resolved. The CDR3 has 10 amino acids. The germline gives CDR1 MDHEN, CDR2 SYDVKM. V gave up 8 bases and J gave up 6 bases, with 7 bases separating them. The CDR3 coding sequence is TGTGCCAGCGGCTATCATGGCTACACCTTC. It specifies CASGYHGYTF.

By proportion, this clonotype is medium-sized (0.01 to 0.1%). This rearrangement joins TRBV20-1 to TRBJ1-3; no clear D gene. Germline-derived CDR1 and CDR2 are DFQATT and SNEGSKA (reference sequence). V was trimmed by 0 bases and J by 4 bases, leaving 10 bases between them. This CDR3 is 14 amino acids long. The CDR3 DNA follows: TGCAGTGCTAGAGATCAGGCAGGCGGAAACACCATATATTTT. It yields the protein CSARDQAGGNTIYF.

Sample share makes this clonotype medium-sized. The chain carries TRBV4-3 and TRBJ2-5; 10 bases fit TRBD2. This CDR3 is built from 15 residues. Germline V gives CDR1 LGHNA, CDR2 YSLEER. V shed 3 bases, J shed 5 bases, and the junction held 6 bases outside the gene matches. The CDR3 protein is CASSQTGTSEETQYF. As DNA, the CDR3 is TGCGCCAGCAGCCAGACCGGGACTAGCGAGGAGACCCAGTACTTC.

By sample share, this clonotype is medium-sized. The V call is TRBV28, the J call TRBJ1-6; TRBD1 might be the D (5 bases). V dropped 3 bases and J dropped 10 bases, with 13 bases sitting between them. CDR1 and CDR2 (germline): MDHEN, SYDVKM. The CDR3 length is 14 residues. DNA of the CDR3: TGTGCCAGCAGTTTCCCCAGGGAGCGCTCACCCCTCCACTTT. This gives the protein CASSFPRERSPLHF.

This clonotype is classed as medium-sized. The chain uses TRBV7-2 and TRBJ2-7, with 8 positions matching TRBD2. The CDR3 loop spans 16 amino acids. From germline, CDR1 is SGHTA and CDR2 FQGNSA. V shed 1 base and J 3 bases; nucleotides not matched to a gene: 8. The CDR3 DNA reads TGTGCCAGCAGCTTAGTTTCTGCGGGAGGTATCTACGAGCAGTACTTC. It is translated as CASSLVSAGGIYEQYF.

By share of the sample, this clonotype is medium-sized. The V and J genes are TRBV7-2 and TRBJ2-3, with 7 nucleotides matching TRBD2. This CDR3 has 15 amino acids. J was trimmed by 6 bases and V by 1 base; bases with no gene match: 7. The germline gives CDR1 SGHTA, CDR2 FQGNSA. This CDR3 reads CASSLVLLTSDTQYF. CDR3 nucleotides: TGTGCCAGCAGCTTAGTTCTCCTGACTAGCGATACGCAGTATTTT.

This clonotype was seen repeatedly, ten times or more. The rearrangement uses TRBV24-1 and TRBJ2-1, with 9 bases that match TRBD2. Germline assignment: CDR1 KGHDR and CDR2 SFDVKD. The CDR3 runs 13 residues. The V segment lost 4 bases and the J segment 13 bases; nucleotides outside the gene matches: 7. In DNA, the CDR3 is TGTGCCACCAGTGAATCCCTTAGCGGGGGCCAGTTCTTC. This sequence encodes CATSESLSGGQFF.

Relative to its sample, this clonotype is medium-sized. The rearrangement links TRBV4-3 to TRBJ2-3; D possibly uses TRBD1 or TRBD2 (6 bases each). The CDR3 is made up of 19 amino acids. V gave up 4 bases and J gave up 5 bases, with 28 bases separating them. Per the germline V gene, CDR1 is LGHNA and CDR2 is YSLEER. CDR3 sequence: CASSPTDSPGAIEVDTQYF. CDR3 nucleotide sequence: TGCGCCAGCAGCCCGACCGATTCCCCGGGGGCCATCGAGGTAGATACGCAGTATTTT.

By its share, this clonotype is medium-sized. This chain uses TRBV7-2 with TRBJ2-2; 8 positions agree with TRBD2. Germline values: CDR1 SGHTA, CDR2 FQGNSA. There are 14 residues in the CDR3. The V and J ends lost 3 bases and 4 bases, in that order; junction bases with no gene match: 1. This CDR3 reads CASSFSGVTGELFF. For the CDR3, the DNA is TGTGCCAGCAGCTTTAGCGGGGTCACCGGGGAGCTGTTTTTT.

In this sample, this clonotype turned up many times. V and J are TRBV12-3 or TRBV12-4 and TRBJ2-1, with D tentatively TRBD2 (6 bases). V shed 7 bases and J shed 9 bases, with 19 bases lying between them. This CDR3 is 14 amino acids long. CDR3 sequence reads: CASNPSVGWSEQFF. The CDR3 region has the DNA TGTGCCAGCAACCCTAGCGTAGGATGGAGTGAGCAGTTCTTC.